These T cell receptor beta chains were read from a single sample in a study of blood T cell repertoires in COVID-19. This table comes from immunoSEQ multiplex PCR, and its TCRdb copy is limited to in-frame clones, with some not included. The profile shows 200,000 or so clones, 85% of them singletons. Sequenced material: peripheral blood. The receptors derive from a man between 60 and 75 years old with COVID-19, enrolled during active disease. CDR3s include the opening cysteine and the closing phenylalanine or tryptophan. Fields, in order: clone size, J gene, D gene, V gene, CDR3 protein, CDR3 DNA. D genes are given only for firm matches. The size field is filled for only some rows; it gives once, few, many or a size class.

abundance: -; j_gene: TRBJ1-5; d_gene: -; v_gene: TRBV3-1/TRBV3-2; CDR3aa: CASSQDRGQPQHF; CDR3nt: TGTGCCAGCAGCCAAGACAGGGGCCAACCCCAGCATTTT
abundance: -; j_gene: TRBJ2-7; d_gene: TRBD1; v_gene: TRBV19; CDR3aa: CASQGGAYEQYF; CDR3nt: TGTGCCAGCCAAGGGGGCGCGTACGAGCAGTACTTC
abundance: -; j_gene: TRBJ1-4; d_gene: TRBD1; v_gene: TRBV7-2; CDR3aa: CASSRDRGEKLFF; CDR3nt: TGTGCCAGCAGCCGGGACAGGGGCGAAAAACTGTTTTTT
abundance: -; j_gene: TRBJ1-1; d_gene: TRBD1; v_gene: TRBV5-1; CDR3aa: CASSDQGARTEAFF; CDR3nt: TGCGCCAGCAGTGACCAGGGGGCGCGCACTGAAGCTTTCTTT
abundance: few; j_gene: TRBJ1-1; d_gene: -; v_gene: TRBV4-2; CDR3aa: CASSQVFQGLMDTEAFF; CDR3nt: TGTGCCAGCAGCCAAGTGTTTCAGGGCCTTATGGACACTGAAGCTTTCTTT
abundance: -; j_gene: TRBJ1-2; d_gene: TRBD1; v_gene: TRBV2; CDR3aa: CASRGQEMGGYTF; CDR3nt: TGTGCCAGCAGAGGACAGGAGATGGGTGGCTACACCTTC
abundance: -; j_gene: TRBJ1-4; d_gene: TRBD1; v_gene: TRBV5-1; CDR3aa: CASRDSLNEKLFF; CDR3nt: TGCGCCAGCCGGGACAGCCTTAATGAAAAACTGTTTTTT
abundance: -; j_gene: TRBJ2-5; d_gene: -; v_gene: TRBV7-7; CDR3aa: CASSPSRETQYF; CDR3nt: TGTGCCAGCAGCCCGTCCCGGGAGACCCAGTACTTC
abundance: -; j_gene: TRBJ1-4; d_gene: -; v_gene: TRBV9; CDR3aa: CASSVTPYGSTNEKLFF; CDR3nt: TGTGCCAGCAGCGTTACTCCCTACGGTTCAACTAATGAAAAACTGTTTTTT
abundance: -; j_gene: TRBJ2-5; d_gene: -; v_gene: TRBV9; CDR3aa: CASSGSGQETQYF; CDR3nt: TGTGCCAGCAGCGGTAGCGGACAAGAGACCCAGTACTTC
abundance: -; j_gene: TRBJ2-7; d_gene: TRBD2; v_gene: TRBV2; CDR3aa: CASTRTSGAEQYF; CDR3nt: TGTGCCAGCACCCGGACTAGCGGGGCCGAGCAGTACTTC
abundance: -; j_gene: TRBJ1-3; d_gene: -; v_gene: TRBV7-9; CDR3aa: CASSSQAPGQGNTIYF; CDR3nt: TGTGCCAGCAGCTCTCAAGCGCCGGGACAAGGAAACACCATATATTTT
abundance: -; j_gene: TRBJ2-7; d_gene: TRBD2; v_gene: TRBV3-1/TRBV3-2; CDR3aa: CASSQGLAAQSQYF; CDR3nt: TGTGCCAGCAGCCAAGGCCTAGCGGCCCAATCTCAGTACTTC
abundance: -; j_gene: TRBJ2-7; d_gene: TRBD1; v_gene: TRBV10-3; CDR3aa: CAISDQGAHEQYF; CDR3nt: TGTGCCATCAGTGATCAGGGGGCCCACGAGCAGTACTTC
abundance: -; j_gene: TRBJ2-7; d_gene: -; v_gene: TRBV9; CDR3aa: CASSVGYRVAYEQYF; CDR3nt: TGTGCCAGCAGCGTAGGGTACAGGGTAGCCTACGAGCAGTACTTC
abundance: few; j_gene: TRBJ1-4; d_gene: -; v_gene: TRBV19; CDR3aa: CASSDGNNEKLFF; CDR3nt: TGTGCCAGTAGTGACGGGAATAATGAAAAACTGTTTTTT
abundance: -; j_gene: TRBJ2-2; d_gene: TRBD1; v_gene: TRBV7-9; CDR3aa: CASRVGQGFGGELFF; CDR3nt: TGTGCCAGCAGGGTGGGACAGGGTTTCGGCGGGGAGCTGTTTTTT
abundance: -; j_gene: TRBJ2-3; d_gene: TRBD1; v_gene: TRBV28; CDR3aa: CASSNRGPITDTQYF; CDR3nt: TGTGCCAGCAGCAACAGGGGCCCGATCACAGATACGCAGTATTTT
abundance: -; j_gene: TRBJ1-1; d_gene: TRBD1; v_gene: TRBV7-8; CDR3aa: CASSLEQGVTEAFF; CDR3nt: TGTGCCAGCAGCTTAGAACAGGGGGTCACTGAAGCTTTCTTT
abundance: -; j_gene: TRBJ1-1; d_gene: -; v_gene: TRBV19; CDR3aa: CASSRWTGTEAFF; CDR3nt: TGTGCCAGTAGCAGATGGACGGGAACTGAAGCTTTCTTT
abundance: -; j_gene: TRBJ1-1; d_gene: -; v_gene: TRBV3-1/TRBV3-2; CDR3aa: CASSQAQGLGTEAFF; CDR3nt: TGTGCCAGCAGCCAAGCACAGGGTTTGGGAACTGAAGCTTTCTTT
abundance: -; j_gene: TRBJ1-6; d_gene: -; v_gene: TRBV30; CDR3aa: CAWSVAGASSYNSPLHF; CDR3nt: TGTGCCTGGAGCGTAGCAGGGGCTAGCTCCTATAATTCACCCCTCCACTTT
abundance: -; j_gene: TRBJ1-5; d_gene: -; v_gene: TRBV27; CDR3aa: CASSFGFSNQPQHF; CDR3nt: TGTGCCAGCAGTTTCGGGTTTAGCAATCAGCCCCAGCATTTT
abundance: -; j_gene: TRBJ1-1; d_gene: -; v_gene: TRBV18; CDR3aa: CASSPAGGANTEAFF; CDR3nt: TGTGCCAGCTCACCCGCGGGGGGGGCAAACACTGAAGCTTTCTTT
abundance: -; j_gene: TRBJ2-6; d_gene: -; v_gene: TRBV3-1/TRBV3-2; CDR3aa: CASSQELRRDSGANVLTF; CDR3nt: TGTGCCAGCAGCCAAGAATTACGCAGGGACTCTGGGGCCAACGTCCTGACTTTC
abundance: -; j_gene: TRBJ1-4; d_gene: TRBD1; v_gene: TRBV4-2; CDR3aa: CASSPLRAMGTGGVLAPNEKLFF; CDR3nt: TGTGCCAGCAGCCCCCTGCGGGCGATGGGGACAGGGGGCGTTTTAGCCCCTAATGAAAAACTGTTTTTT
abundance: -; j_gene: TRBJ2-7; d_gene: TRBD1; v_gene: TRBV5-1; CDR3aa: CASSPPGQGKDEQYF; CDR3nt: TGCGCCAGCAGCCCGCCGGGACAGGGAAAGGACGAGCAGTACTTC
abundance: -; j_gene: TRBJ2-1; d_gene: TRBD1; v_gene: TRBV5-1; CDR3aa: CASSSDRANEQFF; CDR3nt: TGCGCCAGCAGCTCGGACAGGGCCAACGAGCAGTTCTTC
abundance: -; j_gene: TRBJ2-1; d_gene: -; v_gene: TRBV19; CDR3aa: CASSERGSYNEQFF; CDR3nt: TGTGCCAGTAGTGAAAGGGGCTCCTACAATGAGCAGTTCTTC
abundance: -; j_gene: TRBJ1-4; d_gene: -; v_gene: TRBV7-2; CDR3aa: CASSSGQPGEKLFF; CDR3nt: TGTGCCAGCAGCTCCGGACAGCCAGGGGAAAAACTGTTTTTT
abundance: -; j_gene: TRBJ1-1; d_gene: -; v_gene: TRBV6-2/TRBV6-3; CDR3aa: CASSRFSSDRNTEAFF; CDR3nt: TGTGCCAGCAGCCGTTTTAGTTCAGACAGGAACACTGAAGCTTTCTTT
abundance: -; j_gene: TRBJ2-7; d_gene: TRBD1; v_gene: TRBV27; CDR3aa: CASRGTGLAHEQYF; CDR3nt: TGTGCCAGCAGGGGGACAGGGTTAGCCCACGAGCAGTACTTC
abundance: -; j_gene: TRBJ2-5; d_gene: -; v_gene: TRBV16; CDR3aa: CASSRGTQQETQYF; CDR3nt: TGTGCCAGCAGCCGAGGGACACAACAAGAGACCCAGTACTTC
abundance: -; j_gene: TRBJ2-6; d_gene: -; v_gene: TRBV3-1/TRBV3-2; CDR3aa: CASSAPFGHFSGANVLTF; CDR3nt: TGTGCCAGCAGCGCCCCATTCGGTCACTTCTCTGGGGCCAACGTCCTGACTTTC
abundance: -; j_gene: TRBJ1-5; d_gene: -; v_gene: TRBV6-1; CDR3aa: CASTEDSTYQPQHF; CDR3nt: TGTGCCAGCACTGAAGACAGTACCTATCAGCCCCAGCATTTT
abundance: -; j_gene: TRBJ2-2; d_gene: -; v_gene: TRBV2; CDR3aa: CASNWDTRGELFF; CDR3nt: TGTGCCAGCAACTGGGACACCCGTGGGGAGCTGTTTTTT
abundance: -; j_gene: TRBJ2-3; d_gene: TRBD2; v_gene: TRBV27; CDR3aa: CASSQTGGRTDTQYF; CDR3nt: TGTGCCAGCAGTCAGACTGGCGGGAGAACAGATACGCAGTATTTT
abundance: -; j_gene: TRBJ2-7; d_gene: -; v_gene: TRBV29-1; CDR3aa: CSVGVVQSYEQYF; CDR3nt: TGCAGCGTTGGAGTGGTACAGTCCTACGAGCAGTACTTC
abundance: -; j_gene: TRBJ1-2; d_gene: TRBD1; v_gene: TRBV2; CDR3aa: CASTPRRTGVGYTF; CDR3nt: TGTGCCAGCACCCCAAGGAGGACAGGAGTAGGCTACACCTTC
abundance: -; j_gene: TRBJ2-5; d_gene: -; v_gene: TRBV6-1; CDR3aa: CASSEYDGGSETQYF; CDR3nt: TGTGCCAGCAGTGAATACGACGGGGGATCAGAGACCCAGTACTTC
abundance: -; j_gene: TRBJ2-7; d_gene: TRBD2; v_gene: TRBV6-5; CDR3aa: CASSRGRARSYEQYF; CDR3nt: TGTGCCAGCAGCCGCGGGAGGGCCAGGTCCTACGAGCAGTACTTC
abundance: once; j_gene: TRBJ1-2; d_gene: TRBD1; v_gene: TRBV7-2; CDR3aa: CASSLVPGQGHYGYTF; CDR3nt: TGTGCCAGCAGCTTAGTCCCCGGACAGGGTCACTATGGCTACACCTTC
abundance: -; j_gene: TRBJ1-5; d_gene: TRBD1; v_gene: TRBV7-9; CDR3aa: CASSGPGTGDNQPQHF; CDR3nt: TGTGCCAGCAGCGGCCCCGGGACAGGAGATAATCAGCCCCAGCATTTT
abundance: -; j_gene: TRBJ1-5; d_gene: TRBD1; v_gene: TRBV6-6; CDR3aa: CASSPTTGGAGQPQHF; CDR3nt: TGTGCCAGCAGTCCGACGACAGGGGGCGCCGGACAGCCCCAGCATTTT
abundance: -; j_gene: TRBJ1-2; d_gene: -; v_gene: TRBV6-5; CDR3aa: CASSYSNRGDYGYTF; CDR3nt: TGTGCCAGCAGTTACTCGAATCGGGGGGACTATGGCTACACCTTC
abundance: -; j_gene: TRBJ1-1; d_gene: -; v_gene: TRBV19; CDR3aa: CASSMVLSNTEAFF; CDR3nt: TGTGCCAGTAGTATGGTCCTATCGAACACTGAAGCTTTCTTT
abundance: -; j_gene: TRBJ2-1; d_gene: -; v_gene: TRBV27; CDR3aa: CASSLREEKFF; CDR3nt: TGTGCCAGCAGTTTGAGGGAGGAAAAGTTCTTC
abundance: -; j_gene: TRBJ2-3; d_gene: TRBD2; v_gene: TRBV10-3; CDR3aa: CAIRGASGRSTDTQYF; CDR3nt: TGTGCCATCAGGGGGGCTAGCGGGAGGAGCACAGATACGCAGTATTTT
abundance: -; j_gene: TRBJ1-5; d_gene: TRBD1; v_gene: TRBV27; CDR3aa: CASSPLGTGGQPQHF; CDR3nt: TGTGCCAGCAGTCCTCTTGGGACAGGGGGACAGCCCCAGCATTTT
abundance: few; j_gene: TRBJ1-4; d_gene: -; v_gene: TRBV5-1; CDR3aa: CASSLFGGGNEKLFF; CDR3nt: TGCGCCAGCAGCTTGTTCGGGGGTGGTAATGAAAAACTGTTTTTT
abundance: -; j_gene: TRBJ2-7; d_gene: -; v_gene: TRBV6-5; CDR3aa: CASSYSMRVGEQYF; CDR3nt: TGTGCCAGCAGTTACTCGATGAGGGTAGGCGAGCAGTACTTC
abundance: -; j_gene: TRBJ1-2; d_gene: -; v_gene: TRBV10-1; CDR3aa: CASTLRGGYTF; CDR3nt: TGCGCCAGTACGTTAAGGGGTGGCTACACCTTC
abundance: few; j_gene: TRBJ2-7; d_gene: TRBD1; v_gene: TRBV3-1/TRBV3-2; CDR3aa: CASSLPGGEQYF; CDR3nt: TGTGCCAGCAGCTTGCCAGGGGGAGAGCAGTACTTC
abundance: -; j_gene: TRBJ1-1; d_gene: -; v_gene: TRBV6-1; CDR3aa: CASSEGAGNTEAFF; CDR3nt: TGTGCCAGCAGTGAAGGGGCAGGGAACACTGAAGCTTTCTTT
abundance: -; j_gene: TRBJ1-5; d_gene: TRBD1; v_gene: TRBV5-6; CDR3aa: CASSFLQGANQPQHF; CDR3nt: TGTGCCAGCAGTTTTCTCCAGGGGGCGAATCAGCCCCAGCATTTT
abundance: -; j_gene: TRBJ1-5; d_gene: TRBD1; v_gene: TRBV4-2; CDR3aa: CASSQNVGGSQPQHF; CDR3nt: TGTGCCAGCAGCCAGAACGTAGGGGGCAGTCAGCCCCAGCATTTT
abundance: -; j_gene: TRBJ1-2; d_gene: -; v_gene: TRBV5-1; CDR3aa: CASSSSPGSPLTNYGYTF; CDR3nt: TGCGCCAGCAGCTCATCCCCAGGGTCCCCCCTAACGAACTATGGCTACACCTTC
abundance: -; j_gene: TRBJ1-6; d_gene: -; v_gene: TRBV19; CDR3aa: CASSIGNSPLHF; CDR3nt: TGTGCCAGTAGTATCGGTAATTCACCCCTCCACTTT
abundance: -; j_gene: TRBJ2-7; d_gene: TRBD1; v_gene: TRBV5-6; CDR3aa: CASSLGQGTVSYEQYF; CDR3nt: TGTGCCAGCAGCTTGGGACAAGGGACAGTTTCCTACGAGCAGTACTTC
abundance: -; j_gene: TRBJ2-2; d_gene: TRBD1; v_gene: TRBV5-1; CDR3aa: CASSLVLGTGNGELFF; CDR3nt: TGCGCCAGCAGCCTGGTTCTAGGGACAGGGAACGGGGAGCTGTTTTTT